The clone carrying this TCR beta chain was found once. What it recognizes is unknown. The data were obtained in a study of shared clonotypes between healthy human individuals. A deep-level run was used for the assay. Sequencing was performed with immunoSEQ multiplex PCR; in TCRdb, only in-frame clones are kept and a portion is missing. The sample comprises some 900,000 clones, approximately 80% of which are singletons, and around 1.4% rests with the top ten. The germline CDR1 and CDR2 sequences are SGHNT and YYREEE (reference sequence). This CDR3 spans 16 amino acids. V shed 3 bases and J 4 bases; nucleotides not matched to a gene: 10. Study-level findings and limits: The donor pool, a small one, limited the genetic and exposure-history diversity represented. The expectation was that sequencing depth would affect clonotype sharing among donors.

Sequencing was performed on memory CD4+ T cells sorted from blood. The subset: CD45RA-negative fraction. The source of this sequence is a young man in good health. The chain combines TRBV5-4 with TRBJ2-3; 8 bases fit TRBD2. The CDR3 sequence is CASSSSGTRGADTQYF. The CDR3 DNA is TGTGCCAGCAGCTCTTCCGGGACTAGGGGGGCAGATACGCAGTATTTT. Full variable domain (outside the CDR3, taken from reference TRBV5-4 and TRBJ2-3): ETGVTQSPTHLIKTRGQQVTLRCSSQSGHNTVSWYQQALGQGPQFIFQYYREEENGRGNFPPRFSGLQFPNYSSELNVNALELDDSALYLCASSSSGTRGADTQYFGPGTRLTVL.